These T cell receptor beta chains were read from a single sample in a study of shared clonotypes between healthy human individuals. TCRdb keeps only in-frame clones here, not all; method: immunoSEQ multiplex PCR. This table holds roughly 500,000 clones, 81% found once. The sequenced sample was PBMCs. The source of these receptors is a woman aged 40 to 50 in good health. Some clones in this sample may be carry-over from other donors' samples. Each CDR3 is given with its conserved first and last residue. A D gene is named only where the DNA matches it firmly. Expanded clones get a size class; other rows say once, few or many, or leave the size out.

TRBV7-2	NA	NA	TRBJ2-7	CASSLVPRESLLREQYF	TGTGCCAGCAGCTTAGTGCCCCGGGAAAGCTTGTTACGCGAGCAGTACTTC
TRBV6-6	once	NA	TRBJ1-3	CASSYSTSGNTIYF	TGTGCCAGCAGTTACTCCACCTCTGGAAACACCATATATTTT
TRBV27	NA	NA	TRBJ2-6	CASRSTGANVLTF	TGTGCCAGCAGGTCAACTGGGGCCAACGTCCTGACTTTC
TRBV7-9	many	NA	TRBJ2-5	CASSLMETQYF	TGTGCCAGCAGCTTAATGGAGACCCAGTACTTC
TRBV18	NA	NA	TRBJ1-2	CASSPDIGTLGYTF	TGTGCCAGCTCACCAGACATCGGGACCCTTGGCTACACCTTC
TRBV27	once	TRBD2	TRBJ2-1	CASSLTSGNSEQFF	TGTGCCAGCAGTCTGACTAGCGGGAACAGTGAGCAGTTCTTC
TRBV12-2	few	NA	TRBJ2-1	CASRQGICVEQFF	TGTGCAAGTCGCCAGGGGATTTGTGTTGAGCAGTTCTTC
TRBV19	NA	NA	TRBJ2-1	CASSISYNEQFF	TGTGCCAGTAGTATCTCCTACAATGAGCAGTTCTTC
TRBV28	NA	TRBD2	TRBJ2-6	CAGRGVSGANVLTF	TGTGCCGGGAGGGGAGTCTCTGGGGCCAACGTCCTGACTTTC
TRBV7-6	NA	NA	TRBJ2-1	CASSLAGTNYNEQFF	TGTGCCAGCAGCTTAGCCGGGACAAATTACAATGAGCAGTTCTTC